These 30 T cell receptor beta chains came from one sample sequenced in a study of T cell responses to AZD1222 COVID-19 vaccine (dated by TCRdb to about 2021). The time point label, as the study defines it: baseline before first vaccination. The library was built by means of the immunoSEQ multiplex PCR assay. The source is immuneACCESS, and TCRdb retained only in-frame sequences with V and J called. Part of the clones is not carried over; for the studies checked, unresolved V genes explain less than half of this, and the remainder is unexplained. The sample table contains about 100,000 clones; only one count was recorded for about 86% of them. The top ten clones comprise more than 1.2% of the sample. The sequencing here drew on peripheral blood, taken on day 0 of AZD1222 vaccination. The receptors come from an adult in good health.

The chain is built from TRBV27 and TRBJ1-1; TRBD1 matches at 7 bases. Germline V CDR1 and CDR2: MNHEY, SMNVEV (reference sequence). V trimming: 8 bases; J trimming: 1 base; junction bases outside the gene matches: 4. The CDR3 runs 13 residues. The CDR3 reads CASGDRANTEAFF. For the CDR3, the DNA is TGTGCCAGCGGTGACAGGGCGAACACTGAAGCTTTCTTT.

This clone was recorded only once. At one end, the junction sequence differs from germline, possibly due to a read error. V is TRBV4-2 and J is TRBJ2-5; 13 bases map to TRBD2. The CDR3 extends over 15 amino acids. Germline CDR1 LGHNA, CDR2 YNFKEQ. The CDR3 region has the DNA TGTGCCAACAGCCCGGGACTAGCGGGGAAAGAGACCCAGTACTTC. The encoded protein is CANSPGLAGKETQYF.

This rearrangement joins TRBV5-5 to TRBJ2-7; perhaps TRBD1 as D (6 bases). The CDR3 sequence is 15 residues long. Per germline, CDR1 SGHKS and CDR2 YYEKEE (reference sequence). V was trimmed by 6 bases and J by 2 bases, leaving 18 bases between them. The CDR3 region has the DNA TGTGCCAGCACCCTTACCCCTGGGGGCGCCTACGAGCAGTACTTC. This codes for CASTLTPGGAYEQYF.

The rearrangement uses TRBV11-2 and TRBJ1-5; 9 nucleotides align to TRBD1. This CDR3 has 13 amino acids. V gave up 10 bases and J gave up 5 bases; unmatched junction bases: 6. The V gene's germline CDR1 is SGHAT and CDR2 FQNNGV. The CDR3 loop reads CATGQGLDQPQHF. In nucleotides, the CDR3 is TGTGCCACCGGACAGGGGCTGGATCAGCCCCAGCATTTT. The complete variable domain, with remaining parts taken from reference TRBV11-2 and TRBJ1-5, reads EAGVAQSPRYKIIEKRQSVAFWCNPISGHATLYWYQQILGQGPKLLIQFQNNGVVDDSQLPKDRFSAERLKGVDSTLKIQPAKLEDSAVYLCATGQGLDQPQHFGDGTRLSIL.

The J gene is TRBJ1-1, the V gene TRBV14, with no clear D. Germline V gene lookup returns CDR1 SGHDN and CDR2 FVKESK. V dropped 4 bases and J dropped 6 bases, with 18 bases sitting between them. The CDR3 has 15 amino acids. This CDR3 reads CASSPLGPMTAEAFF. As DNA, the CDR3 is TGTGCCAGCAGCCCCTTGGGTCCGATGACGGCTGAAGCTTTCTTT.

This clone was detected only a few times. The chain carries TRBV3-1 (or the pseudogene TRBV3-2) and TRBJ2-2; 10 bases agree with TRBD2. V shed 4 bases and J 5 bases; nucleotides not matched to a gene: 4. The CDR3 is 15 residues long. From germline, CDR1 is LGHDT and CDR2 YNNKEL (reference sequence). The DNA of the CDR3 is TGTGCCAGCAGCCGCGGGACTAGCGTGACCGGGGAGCTGTTTTTT. Translation gives CASSRGTSVTGELFF.

CDR3 DNA: TGTGCCAGCAGCCCCTCGGGGGCGCGAAACACTGAAGCTTTCTTT. This encodes CASSPSGARNTEAFF. This chain connects TRBV5-6 to TRBJ1-1; maybe TRBD1 (6 bases). Germline CDR1 reads SGHDT; CDR2 reads YYEEEE. The CDR3 length is 15 residues. The ends were cut back, 4 bases at V and 2 bases at J, with 15 bases in the middle.

This clone was recorded once. The V call is TRBV20-1, the J call TRBJ2-4, with D maybe TRBD2 (6 bases). There are 11 residues in the CDR3. The germline gives CDR1 DFQATT, CDR2 SNEGSKA (reference sequence). The V end was cut by 0 bases, the J end by 9 bases, with 6 bases between. CDR3 DNA sequence: TGCAGTGCTAGAGATAGCGGCATTCAGTACTTC. It codes for CSARDSGIQYF.

The rearrangement links TRBV10-3 to TRBJ2-3, with D perhaps TRBD1 or TRBD2 (5 bases each). The CDR3 length is 14 residues. Germline assignment: CDR1 ENHRY and CDR2 SYGVKD. V lost 3 bases and J 9 bases, leaving 16 bases between the germline ends. CDR3 residues: CAISDHSGTRTQYF. CDR3 nucleotide sequence: TGTGCCATCAGTGACCACTCCGGGACGAGGACGCAGTATTTT.

The chain combines TRBV27 with TRBJ1-2, with D possibly matching TRBD1 (5 bases). V lost 6 bases, J lost 8 bases, and 22 bases lay in between. The CDR3 runs to 15 residues. The germline V gene encodes CDR1 MNHEY and CDR2 SMNVEV (reference sequence). The CDR3 DNA is TGTGCCAGCAGCAAAACCGGGGACGAACACCAGGGCTACACCTTC. Its translation: CASSKTGDEHQGYTF.

The V and J genes are TRBV4-2 and TRBJ2-5; D not resolved. Germline V gene lookup returns CDR1 LGHNA and CDR2 YNFKEQ. Trimming stripped 1 base from V and 4 bases from J, with 7 bases between. The CDR3 extends over 13 amino acids. The CDR3 DNA follows: TGTGCCAGCAGCCAAGGTGTGTCAGAGACCCAGTACTTC. Translating it yields CASSQGVSETQYF.

The V gene is TRBV7-8, the J gene TRBJ1-2, with TRBD1 matching 7 bases. Germline loops: CDR1 SGHVS, CDR2 FQNEAQ. The J segment lost 2 bases and the V segment lost 4 bases, leaving 7 bases of the junction unmatched. The CDR3 extends over 15 amino acids. DNA of the CDR3: TGTGCCAGCAGCTCCAGGGACAGATCAAACTATGGCTACACCTTC. It codes for CASSSRDRSNYGYTF. Full variable domain (missing parts from reference TRBV7-8 and TRBJ1-2): GAGVSQSPRYKVAKRGQDVALRCDPISGHVSLFWYQQALGQGPEFLTYFQNEAQLDKSGLPSDRFFAERPEGSVSTLKIQRTQQEDSAVYLCASSSRDRSNYGYTFGSGTRLTVV.

The chain is built from TRBV6-2 or TRBV6-3 and TRBJ1-2; TRBD1 agrees at 7 bases. Germline V gene lookup returns CDR1 MNHEY and CDR2 SVGEGT. CDR3 length: 13 residues. The V and J ends lost 5 bases and 2 bases, in that order; junction bases with no gene match: 2. CDR3 DNA: TGTGCCAGCAGTGACAGGGCGAACTATGGCTACACCTTC. This codes for CASSDRANYGYTF.

The chain employs TRBV20-1 and TRBJ2-1; D is perhaps TRBD2 (6 bases). The CDR3 runs 11 residues. Germline CDR1 reads DFQATT; CDR2 reads SNEGSKA (reference sequence). The V and J ends lost 4 bases and 9 bases respectively, with 10 bases between them. Here the CDR3 DNA reads TGCAGTGCTATGACTAGTTTTGAGCAGTTCTTC. Protein product: CSAMTSFEQFF.

This clone has only one observation. The genes are TRBV5-4 and TRBJ1-4, with D uncertain. The V end lost 1 base, the J end lost 3 bases, and 7 bases lay between the germline ends. This CDR3 has 14 amino acids. Germline V gene data show CDR1 as SGHNT and CDR2 as YYREEE (reference sequence). The CDR3 here is CASSLPGSNEKLFF. CDR3 DNA sequence: TGTGCCAGCAGCTTGCCGGGCTCTAATGAAAAACTGTTTTTT.

V is TRBV27 and J is TRBJ2-5; D is possibly TRBD1 (5 bases). V was pared by 6 bases and J by 5 bases, with 22 bases between. This CDR3 comprises 16 residues. Germline loops: CDR1 MNHEY, CDR2 SMNVEV (reference sequence). DNA for the CDR3: TGTGCCAGCAGCCCTGATGGGGCGCAGTATGAGGAGACCCAGTACTTC. Its protein product is CASSPDGAQYEETQYF.

The rearrangement uses TRBV9 and TRBJ2-7; possible D gene TRBD2, 5 bases. Deletions cut 2 bases from V and 7 bases from J, with 13 bases between. Germline loops: CDR1 SGDLS, CDR2 YYNGEE. The CDR3 is 13 amino acids. The CDR3 is CASSVYEGGEQYF. The DNA for the CDR3 is TGTGCCAGCAGCGTCTATGAAGGCGGGGAGCAGTACTTC.

This sequence joins TRBV7-3 and TRBJ2-1, with D perhaps TRBD1 (5 bases). Germline CDR1 is SGHTA and CDR2 is FQGTGA. The V end was cut by 1 base, the J end by 0 bases, with 16 bases between. The CDR3 contains 18 residues. The CDR3 coding sequence is TGTGCCAGCAGCTTAAATGCCCGAAGGGGCCCCTCCTACAATGAGCAGTTCTTC. This gives the protein CASSLNARRGPSYNEQFF. The whole variable domain, remainder taken from reference TRBV7-3 and TRBJ2-1, is GAGVSQTPSNKVTEKGKYVELRCDPISGHTALYWYRQSLGQGPEFLIYFQGTGAADDSGLPNDRFFAVRPEGSVSTLKIQRTERGDSAVYLCASSLNARRGPSYNEQFFGPGTRLTVL.

The V gene is TRBV7-9, the J gene TRBJ2-1; TRBD2 matches 8 bases. Looked up from germline, CDR1 is SEHNR and CDR2 is FQNEAQ (reference sequence). The V gene end was trimmed by 0 bases and the J gene end by 9 bases; junction bases not matched to a gene: 7. This CDR3 has 15 residues. CDR3 sequence reads: CASSLASGGPVEQFF. The CDR3 DNA is TGTGCCAGCAGCTTAGCATCGGGAGGGCCAGTTGAGCAGTTCTTC.

The chain couples TRBV28 to TRBJ1-4; D unresolved. The V end was cut by 3 bases, the J end by 8 bases, with 13 bases between. The CDR3 is made up of 14 amino acids. Germline V lookup: CDR1 MDHEN, CDR2 SYDVKM. CDR3 region: CASSFYGIDEKLFF. The CDR3 DNA sequence: TGTGCCAGCAGTTTTTATGGGATTGACGAAAAACTGTTTTTT.

The V call is TRBV7-3, the J call TRBJ1-1; D uncertain. Trimming removed 5 bases from V and 1 base from J, with 11 bases in between. CDR1 is SGHTA, CDR2 FQGTGA, per germline. The CDR3 is 14 amino acids. This CDR3 reads CASSRAPRNTEAFF. The CDR3 bases are TGTGCCAGCAGCCGGGCCCCAAGGAACACTGAAGCTTTCTTT.

The chain is built from TRBV23-1 and TRBJ1-6; D remains ambiguous. TRBV23-1 is an ORF for which the function is uncertain. The CDR3 contains 18 residues. The V and J ends lost 8 bases and 0 bases respectively, with 20 bases between them. The CDR3 DNA reads TGCGCCAGCCCCACGCGGTTCGCGGAATGCTCCTATAATTCACCCCTCCACTTT. This codes for CASPTRFAECSYNSPLHF.

The chain links TRBV18 to TRBJ1-2; 7 bases are shared with TRBD1. The CDR3 totals 13 residues. The V gene end was trimmed by 3 bases and the J gene end by 7 bases; junction bases not matched to a gene: 5. Germline-derived CDR1 and CDR2 are KGHSH and LQKENI. The CDR3 sequence: CASSPGTDPGYTF. The CDR3 DNA reads TGTGCCAGCTCACCCGGGACAGATCCTGGCTACACCTTC.

CDR3 DNA sequence: TGTGCCAGCAGTTTTGTAAGCAATGAGCAGTTCTTC. It encodes CASSFVSNEQFF. V is TRBV12-3 or TRBV12-4 and J is TRBJ2-1; the D is unclear. V was shortened by 3 bases and J by 6 bases, with 6 bases between the two germline ends. The CDR3 consists of 12 residues.

The chain recombines TRBV5-1 with TRBJ1-1, with TRBD1 matching over 7 bases. This CDR3 is built from 13 residues. Germline V lookup: CDR1 SGHRS, CDR2 YFSETQ. V gave up 10 bases and J gave up 1 base; unmatched junction bases: 7. The CDR3 bases are TGCGCCCGCAAGGGGGCCGGGAACACTGAAGCTTTCTTT. Residues: CARKGAGNTEAFF.

This chain joins TRBV5-4 and TRBJ1-2; D gene ambiguous. Between the trimmed V and J ends, which lost 4 bases and 6 bases, there was a span of 19 bases. This CDR3 has 15 amino acids. CDR1 is SGHNT and CDR2 is YYREEE in the germline V gene (reference sequence). The chain's CDR3 is CASSKDGSSADGYTF. The CDR3 coding sequence is TGTGCCAGCAGCAAGGACGGATCCTCTGCGGATGGCTACACCTTC.

The chain combines TRBV6-6 with TRBJ1-5; perhaps TRBD1 as D (6 bases). V was pared by 3 bases and J by 5 bases, with 14 bases between. Per germline, CDR1 MNHNY and CDR2 SVGAGI (reference sequence). CDR3 length equals 15 residues. The CDR3, as DNA: TGTGCCAGCAGTTATACAGGGTCGGTCGATCAGCCCCAGCATTTT. Protein product: CASSYTGSVDQPQHF.

J is TRBJ2-2 and V is TRBV7-3; 9 nucleotides align to TRBD1. There are 16 residues in the CDR3. V trimming: 5 bases; J trimming: 2 bases; junction bases outside the gene matches: 6. The germline V gene has CDR1 SGHTA and CDR2 FQGTGA. In DNA form, the CDR3 reads TGTGCCAGCAGCCCCCGGACAGGGGAAAACACCGGGGAGCTGTTTTTT. Residues: CASSPRTGENTGELFF. The variable domain in full, with the rest retrieved from reference TRBV7-3 and TRBJ2-2, is GAGVSQTPSNKVTEKGKYVELRCDPISGHTALYWYRQSLGQGPEFLIYFQGTGAADDSGLPNDRFFAVRPEGSVSTLKIQRTERGDSAVYLCASSPRTGENTGELFFGEGSRLTVL.

The rearrangement uses TRBV4-2 and TRBJ1-6, with D perhaps TRBD1 (5 bases). Germline V gives CDR1 LGHNA, CDR2 YNFKEQ. V gave up 0 bases and J gave up 7 bases, with 13 bases separating them. The CDR3 runs to 16 residues. The CDR3 DNA is TGTGCCAGCAGCCAAGAGAAAGGGGACGGGAATTCACCCCTCCACTTT. It is translated as CASSQEKGDGNSPLHF.

The chain combines TRBV6-6 with TRBJ1-3; no firm D call. Germline V gene sequence: CDR1 MNHNY, CDR2 SVGAGI (reference sequence). The CDR3 covers 15 residues. V was clipped by 2 bases and J by 0 bases, with 8 bases between them. The CDR3 nucleotides are TGTGCCAGCAGTTACCCGCGGAACTCTGGAAACACCATATATTTT. The encoded protein is CASSYPRNSGNTIYF.